A selection of T cell receptor beta chains follows, all from one sample in a study of identical twins. One entry per CDR3 protein, called by TCRdb with MiXCR from the 5' RACE reads. The profile shows fewer than 800,000 distinct CDR3 sequences, 7.1% of them singletons. This same sample was also part of a study on yellow fever vaccine responses in identical twins.

Input material: PBMCs. Receptor source: a woman in her late teens or twenties in good health. CDR3s include the opening cysteine and the closing phenylalanine or tryptophan. The order of the fields is V gene, clone size, J gene, D gene, CDR3 protein, CDR3 DNA. A D gene is named only where the DNA matches it firmly. Size tells how often a clone was seen (once, few, many) or the class of an expanded clone, and some rows leave it out.

TRBV28	-	TRBJ2-3	-	CASSLESLTDTQYF	TGTGCCAGCAGTTTAGAATCTTTGACAGATACGCAGTATTTT
TRBV24-1	many	TRBJ2-1	-	CATSTPYIAVGYNEQFF	TGTGCCACCAGTACCCCCTACATAGCGGTGGGATACAATGAGCAGTTCTTC
TRBV2	few	TRBJ2-5	-	CASSRPVPPETQYF	TGTGCCAGCAGTAGACCAGTTCCCCCAGAGACCCAGTACTTC
TRBV10-2	few	TRBJ1-6	-	CASSESGGSSYNSPLHF	TGCGCCAGCAGTGAGTCCGGGGGATCCTCCTATAATTCACCCCTCCACTTT
TRBV7-9	-	TRBJ2-1	TRBD2	CASSPPASGRRVEQFF	TGTGCCAGCAGCCCCCCAGCTAGCGGGAGACGCGTTGAGCAGTTCTTC
TRBV6-1	-	TRBJ1-3	TRBD1	CASRGQRFGNTIYF	TGTGCCAGCAGGGGACAGAGGTTCGGAAACACCATATATTTT
TRBV4-2	few	TRBJ2-2	TRBD2	CASSQETAGGLDTGELFF	TGTGCCAGCAGCCAAGAAACAGCGGGGGGGCTAGACACCGGGGAGCTGTTTTTT
TRBV6-5	once	TRBJ2-5	-	CASSYRLSGQETQYF	TGTGCCAGCAGTTACCGACTTTCGGGCCAAGAGACCCAGTACTTC
TRBV3-1	-	TRBJ2-7	-	CASSRLGPISYEQYF	TGTGCCAGCAGCCGTTTGGGCCCTATTTCCTACGAGCAGTACTTC
TRBV5-1	many	TRBJ2-5	-	CASSLGRQREETQYF	TGCGCCAGCAGCCTGGGACGACAGAGAGAAGAGACCCAGTACTTC
TRBV12-3/TRBV12-4	-	TRBJ1-6	-	CASSPGAGMGNSPLHF	TGTGCCAGCAGCCCAGGGGCAGGGATGGGTAATTCACCCCTCCACTTT
TRBV10-3	many	TRBJ2-3	TRBD1	CAISAAGGFYADTQYF	TGTGCCATCAGTGCGGCAGGGGGTTTCTACGCAGATACGCAGTATTTT
TRBV5-1	few	TRBJ2-7	-	CASSLNTGQSIYEQYF	TGCGCCAGCAGCCTGAACACCGGACAGAGTATCTACGAGCAGTACTTC
TRBV7-9	-	TRBJ2-5	-	CASSLDGGAGETQYF	TGTGCCAGCAGCTTAGACGGGGGCGCGGGAGAGACCCAGTACTTC
TRBV7-2	few	TRBJ2-5	TRBD1	CASSAQGNAETQYF	TGTGCCAGCAGCGCACAGGGGAACGCGGAGACCCAGTACTTC
TRBV7-2	few	TRBJ2-1	-	CASSFGYQTNEQFF	TGTGCCAGCAGCTTTGGTTATCAAACCAATGAGCAGTTCTTC
TRBV6-2/TRBV6-3	many	TRBJ1-5	-	CASSYSRNQPQHF	TGTGCCAGCAGTTACAGTAGAAATCAGCCCCAGCATTTT
TRBV11-2	-	TRBJ1-2	-	CASSLEGRPTGGFNYGYTF	TGTGCCAGCAGCTTAGAAGGCAGACCGACAGGCGGCTTTAACTATGGCTACACCTTC
TRBV10-3	many	TRBJ1-2	-	CAISDSTENYGYTF	TGTGCCATCAGTGACTCGACCGAGAACTATGGCTACACCTTC
TRBV11-2	-	TRBJ2-3	TRBD1	CASTQVRGPGTDTQYF	TGTGCCAGCACCCAGGTCAGGGGGCCCGGCACAGATACGCAGTATTTT
TRBV19	few	TRBJ2-1	-	CASSIESHAGSYNEQFF	TGTGCCAGTAGTATAGAGAGCCATGCGGGGTCCTACAATGAGCAGTTCTTC
TRBV5-1	few	TRBJ2-1	TRBD2	CASSPSSGTSGYNEQFF	TGCGCCAGCAGCCCTTCCTCCGGGACTAGCGGGTACAATGAGCAGTTCTTC
TRBV14	many	TRBJ2-1	TRBD1	CASSPGLGTGVLDEQFF	TGTGCCAGCAGCCCAGGACTCGGGACAGGGGTTTTGGATGAGCAGTTCTTC
TRBV10-3	many	TRBJ1-1	-	CAISEDSPKLSF	TGTGCCATCAGTGAGGACAGCCCTAAGCTTTCCTTT
TRBV6-1	few	TRBJ2-2	TRBD2	CASSRETSGTGELFF	TGTGCCAGCAGTCGGGAGACTAGCGGAACCGGGGAGCTGTTTTTT
TRBV3-1	many	TRBJ1-2	-	CASSQRVNYGYTF	TGTGCCAGCAGCCAAAGGGTTAACTATGGCTACACCTTC
TRBV10-3	many	TRBJ2-2	-	CAISEVGVGTGELFF	TGTGCCATCAGTGAGGTGGGAGTGGGCACCGGGGAGCTGTTTTTT
TRBV2	many	TRBJ2-7	-	CASSQRPYEQYF	TGTGCCAGCAGCCAAAGGCCCTACGAGCAGTACTTC
TRBV5-6	-	TRBJ2-1	-	CASSLAAGVGEQFF	TGTGCCAGCAGCTTGGCCGCAGGGGTCGGTGAGCAGTTCTTC
TRBV29-1	-	TRBJ2-5	-	CSVDLRTYQETQYF	TGCAGCGTTGACCTAAGGACGTACCAAGAGACCCAGTACTTC
TRBV12-3/TRBV12-4	many	TRBJ2-1	TRBD2	CASSFSLGLAGAYNEQFF	TGTGCCAGCAGTTTCAGCCTAGGACTAGCGGGAGCCTACAATGAGCAGTTCTTC
TRBV28	-	TRBJ2-2	TRBD1	CASSRTGGYPGELFF	TGTGCCAGCAGTCGGACAGGGGGATATCCCGGGGAGCTGTTTTTT
TRBV4-1	-	TRBJ2-3	TRBD2	CASSQVTVAGSTDTQYF	TGCGCCAGCAGCCAAGTTACGGTAGCGGGCAGCACAGATACGCAGTATTTT
TRBV7-8	-	TRBJ2-3	TRBD1	CASSSYKTGQGDTQYF	TGTGCCAGCAGCTCTTATAAGACAGGGCAGGGAGATACGCAGTATTTT
TRBV2	many	TRBJ2-5	-	CASSEAVRAEIQETQYF	TGTGCCAGCAGTGAAGCTGTGCGGGCCGAAATACAAGAGACCCAGTACTTC
TRBV3-1	few	TRBJ1-6	-	CASSRRNNNSPLHF	TGTGCCAGCAGCCGACGGAACAATAATTCACCCCTCCACTTT
TRBV3-1	many	TRBJ2-7	-	CASSRGGEQYF	TGTGCCAGCAGCCGGGGTGGGGAGCAGTACTTC
TRBV12-3/TRBV12-4	many	TRBJ2-1	-	CASTRGEVDEQFF	TGTGCCAGCACGCGTGGGGAAGTAGATGAGCAGTTCTTC
TRBV29-1	many	TRBJ2-2	-	CSVTGTTNTGELFF	TGCAGCGTGACCGGGACCACGAACACCGGGGAGCTGTTTTTT
TRBV4-1	-	TRBJ2-1	-	CASSPGGRGGLYNEQFF	TGCGCCAGCAGCCCGGGGGGCAGGGGAGGCCTATACAATGAGCAGTTCTTC
TRBV7-6	-	TRBJ2-5	TRBD2	CASSPLRGGQETQYF	TGTGCCAGCAGCCCACTGCGGGGGGGGCAAGAGACCCAGTACTTC
TRBV29-1	many	TRBJ2-1	-	CSVEGFNEQFF	TGCAGCGTTGAGGGGTTCAATGAGCAGTTCTTC
TRBV27	-	TRBJ2-1	TRBD2	CASSTLAADNEQFF	TGTGCCAGCAGTACCCTAGCGGCGGACAATGAGCAGTTCTTC
TRBV5-1	few	TRBJ2-2	TRBD2	CASSPRGADTGELFF	TGCGCCAGCAGCCCGCGGGGGGCTGACACCGGGGAGCTGTTTTTT
TRBV29-1	-	TRBJ2-7	TRBD2	CSVRGAGGPLEQYF	TGCAGCGTGAGGGGAGCGGGAGGGCCGCTCGAGCAGTACTTC
TRBV6-1	few	TRBJ2-2	TRBD2	CASSPAAGGLTGELFF	TGTGCCAGCAGTCCCGCCGCGGGGGGGCTCACCGGGGAGCTGTTTTTT
TRBV20-1	many	TRBJ1-2	-	CSARKDNGRDGYTF	TGCAGTGCTAGAAAGGACAACGGAAGGGATGGCTACACCTTC
TRBV11-3	-	TRBJ2-7	-	CASSWGEGDPAYEQYF	TGTGCCAGCAGCTGGGGAGAGGGGGACCCCGCCTACGAGCAGTACTTC
TRBV20-1	many	TRBJ2-1	TRBD1	CSARRPGQWEKGANEQFF	TGCAGTGCTAGACGGCCGGGACAGTGGGAAAAAGGGGCCAATGAGCAGTTCTTC
TRBV5-1	-	TRBJ2-3	-	CASSLWDGSTDTQYF	TGCGCCAGCAGCTTGTGGGACGGGAGCACAGATACGCAGTATTTT
TRBV12-3/TRBV12-4	once	TRBJ2-3	-	CASSVQGGITDTQYF	TGTGCCAGCAGTGTCCAGGGGGGGATAACAGATACGCAGTATTTT
TRBV12-3/TRBV12-4	many	TRBJ1-2	-	CASSRTDANYGYTF	TGTGCCAGCAGTCGGACGGACGCTAACTATGGCTACACCTTC
TRBV14	-	TRBJ2-7	-	CASSPGRGTYEQYF	TGTGCCAGCAGCCCGGGACGCGGAACCTACGAGCAGTACTTC
TRBV10-3	-	TRBJ1-3	-	CASQTVGNTIYF	TGTGCCAGCCAGACAGTTGGAAACACCATATATTTT
TRBV2	-	TRBJ2-3	-	CASCNSADTQYF	TGTGCCAGCTGCAATTCGGCAGATACGCAGTATTTT
TRBV10-3	many	TRBJ2-3	TRBD2	CAISDMAGGDTQYF	TGTGCCATCAGTGATATGGCGGGAGGCGATACGCAGTATTTT
TRBV9	-	TRBJ2-3	TRBD1	CASGIGTGSTDTQYF	TGTGCCAGCGGTATAGGGACAGGGAGCACAGATACGCAGTATTTT
TRBV3-1	many	TRBJ2-5	TRBD2	CASTSGWGETQYF	TGTGCCAGCACTAGCGGGTGGGGAGAGACCCAGTACTTC
TRBV24-1	many	TRBJ1-5	TRBD1	CATSDSQGGSRQPQHF	TGTGCCACCAGTGATTCCCAGGGGGGGTCACGCCAGCCCCAGCATTTT